This entry concerns a single T cell receptor beta chain. Its target is not known. The data belong to a study of T cell repertoires in cytomegalovirus infection. The CDR3 has 14 amino acids. With V trimmed by 4 bases and J by 7 bases, 5 bases remained unmatched. Germline-derived CDR1 and CDR2 are SGHDN and FVKESK. General study results and limits: HLA-C-restricted, CMV-specific TCR beta clonotypes were dominant ex vivo. Carriage of CMV together with the relevant HLA was identifiable through cumulative public TCR beta family frequency.

TCRdb independently ran MiXCR on the reads; one entry per CDR3 protein. The sample holds roughly 990,000 distinct CDR3 sequences; around 32% are singletons and the top ten take over 12%. The receptor was isolated from a human donor in good health (CMV status not recorded). Some clones in this sample may be carry-over from other donors' samples. This sequence joins TRBV14 and TRBJ2-1, with 9 nucleotides matching TRBD1. Sample: cultured CD8+ T cells from PBMCs, taken from culture after CMV antigen stimulation. This chain's CDR3 is CASSRGTGPNEQFF. CDR3 bases: TGTGCCAGCAGCCGAGGGACAGGGCCAAATGAGCAGTTCTTC.